Sequencing of this T cell receptor (beta chain) was carried out in a study of T cell responses to AZD1222 COVID-19 vaccine. In germline, CDR1 is SGHVS, CDR2 FQNEAQ. This CDR3 is 19 amino acids long. Trimming took off 2 bases at V and 4 bases at J, with 24 bases between the two ends. Assay: immunoSEQ multiplex PCR; the TCRdb copy retains only in-frame clones and omits some. There are about 76,000 clones in the sample; about 88% occur only once, and approximately 4.5% lies in the top ten. The origin of this receptor is an adult in good health. This sample comprised peripheral blood, obtained on day 0 of AZD1222 vaccination. The rearrangement uses TRBV7-8 and TRBJ2-1, with D possibly TRBD2 on 9 matching bases. The CDR3 here is CASSLKGTGLARLYNEQFF. CDR3 nucleotide sequence: TGTGCCAGCAGCTTAAAAGGGACAGGACTAGCGCGTCTTTACAATGAGCAGTTCTTC.